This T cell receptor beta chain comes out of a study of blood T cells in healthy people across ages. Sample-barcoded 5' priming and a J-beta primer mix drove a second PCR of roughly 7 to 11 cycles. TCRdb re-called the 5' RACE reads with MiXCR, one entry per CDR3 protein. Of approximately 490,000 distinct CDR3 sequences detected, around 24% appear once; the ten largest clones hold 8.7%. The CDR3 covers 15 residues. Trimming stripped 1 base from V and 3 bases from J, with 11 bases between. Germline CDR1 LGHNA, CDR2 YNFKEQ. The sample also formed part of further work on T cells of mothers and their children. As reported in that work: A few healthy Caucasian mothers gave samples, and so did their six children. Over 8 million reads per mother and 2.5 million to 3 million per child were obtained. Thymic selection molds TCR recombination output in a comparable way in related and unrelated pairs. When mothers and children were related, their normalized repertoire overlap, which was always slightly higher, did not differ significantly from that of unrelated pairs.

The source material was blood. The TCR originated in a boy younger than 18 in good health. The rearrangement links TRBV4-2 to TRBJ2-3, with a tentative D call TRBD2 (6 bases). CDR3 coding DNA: TGTGCCAGCAGCCAAGGGAACCTAGCGACAGATACGCAGTATTTT. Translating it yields CASSQGNLATDTQYF.